The table lists the clone carrying this T cell receptor beta chain with a count of one. The CDR3 consists of 15 residues. V dropped 3 bases and J dropped 1 base, with 13 bases sitting between them. CDR1 and CDR2 from the germline V gene are SQVTM and ANQGSEA. In patients chosen for sequencing, flow cytometry had shown CD8+CD57+ cell expansion. This entry belongs to a study of CD8+CD57+ T cells in acquired aplastic anemia. Study-level information: Recorded DNA amounts for sorted CD4+ and CD8+ cells had an average of approximately 3 ug.

The template used for profiling TCR beta VDJ and CDR3 was genomic DNA. One entry per CDR3 protein, called by TCRdb with MiXCR from the reads. Here the sample spans approximately 220,000 distinct CDR3 sequences, around 43% being singletons. The sample taken for sequencing was sorted CD4+, CD8+, or CD8+CD57+ T cells (not recorded which) from PBMCs. This receptor was obtained from a human donor with aplastic anemia. The rearrangement links TRBV29-1 to TRBJ1-5; tentative D call: TRBD1 (5 bases). CDR3 sequence: CSVEGGGRSNQPQHF. The CDR3 DNA sequence: TGCAGCGTTGAGGGGGGGGGAAGGAGCAATCAGCCCCAGCATTTT.